Reported below is one T cell receptor beta chain. This record belongs to a study of blood T cell repertoires in COVID-19. Overall study context: Sample material is recorded as cDNA or gDNA derived from T cells, B-cell-depleted T cells, or PBMCs.

Per the original data handling: Amplification of reference gene primers was used by the study to estimate nucleated cell counts. The method was immunoSEQ multiplex PCR; TCRdb's version includes in-frame clones alone and lacks a portion of them. The V and J calls and the clone size are those of that table, but D and trimming were determined from the DNA. The sample consists of roughly 260,000 clones, 88% of them appearing once. The V gene end was trimmed by 4 bases and the J gene end by 5 bases; junction bases not matched to a gene: 9. Germline CDR1 is WNHNN and CDR2 is SYGVQD (reference sequence). The CDR3 extends over 15 amino acids.

The chain carries TRBV10-1 and TRBJ2-7; TRBD1 matches at 9 bases. The receptor's source is a man aged 55 to 70 who had recovered from COVID-19. Sequences were obtained from peripheral blood. CDR3 nucleotides: TGCGCCAGCAGTGCTAGGACAGGGGACAGGAACGAGCAGTACTTC. The encoded protein is CASSARTGDRNEQYF.